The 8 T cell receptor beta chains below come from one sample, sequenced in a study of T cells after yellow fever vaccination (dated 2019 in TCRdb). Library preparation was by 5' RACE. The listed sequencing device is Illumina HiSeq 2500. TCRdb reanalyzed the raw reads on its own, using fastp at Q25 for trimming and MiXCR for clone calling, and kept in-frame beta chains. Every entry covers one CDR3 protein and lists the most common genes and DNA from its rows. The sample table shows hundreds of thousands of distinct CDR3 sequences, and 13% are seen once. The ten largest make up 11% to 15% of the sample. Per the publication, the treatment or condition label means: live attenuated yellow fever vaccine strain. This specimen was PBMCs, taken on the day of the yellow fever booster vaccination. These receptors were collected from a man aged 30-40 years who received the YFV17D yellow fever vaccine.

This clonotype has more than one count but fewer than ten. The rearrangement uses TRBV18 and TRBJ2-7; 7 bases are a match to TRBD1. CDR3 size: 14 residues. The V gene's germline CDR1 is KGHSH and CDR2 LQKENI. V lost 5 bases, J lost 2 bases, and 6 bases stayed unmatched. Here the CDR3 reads CASSAGTATYEQYF. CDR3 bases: TGTGCCAGCTCAGCCGGGACAGCAACCTACGAGCAGTACTTC.

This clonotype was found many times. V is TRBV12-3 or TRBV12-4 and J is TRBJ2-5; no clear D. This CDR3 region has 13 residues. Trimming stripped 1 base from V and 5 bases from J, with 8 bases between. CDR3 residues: CASSLVRWETQYF. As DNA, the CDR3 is TGTGCCAGCAGTTTAGTGAGGTGGGAGACCCAGTACTTC.

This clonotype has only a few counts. This CDR3 reads CASRHDRTSGTSTDTQYF. The CDR3, as DNA: TGTGCCAGCAGGCACGACCGGACTAGCGGTACTAGCACAGATACGCAGTATTTT. V gene TRBV3-1 combines with J gene TRBJ2-3; 10 nucleotides agree with TRBD2. Germline lookup yields CDR1 LGHDT and CDR2 YNNKEL (reference sequence). CDR3 length: 18 amino acids. The J segment lost 0 bases and the V segment lost 6 bases, leaving 12 bases of the junction unmatched.

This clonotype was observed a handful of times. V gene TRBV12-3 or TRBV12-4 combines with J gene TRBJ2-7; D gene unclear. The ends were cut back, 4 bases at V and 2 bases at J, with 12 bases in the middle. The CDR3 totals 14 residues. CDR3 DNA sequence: TGTGCCAGCAGTTCAAGGGCCATGACCTACGAGCAGTACTTC. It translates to CASSSRAMTYEQYF.

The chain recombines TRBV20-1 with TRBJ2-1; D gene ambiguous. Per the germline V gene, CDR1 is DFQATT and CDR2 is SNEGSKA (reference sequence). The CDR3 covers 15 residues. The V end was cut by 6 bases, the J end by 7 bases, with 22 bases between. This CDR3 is CSAPLVGGYLNEQFF. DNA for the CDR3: TGCAGTGCCCCCCTCGTGGGCGGATACCTTAATGAGCAGTTCTTC.

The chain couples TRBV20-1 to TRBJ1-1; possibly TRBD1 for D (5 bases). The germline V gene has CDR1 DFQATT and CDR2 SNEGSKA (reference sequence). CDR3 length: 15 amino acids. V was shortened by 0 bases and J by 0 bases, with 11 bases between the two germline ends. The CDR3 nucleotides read TGCAGTGCTAGAGAAGGACACCCGGTGAACACTGAAGCTTTCTTT. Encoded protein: CSAREGHPVNTEAFF.

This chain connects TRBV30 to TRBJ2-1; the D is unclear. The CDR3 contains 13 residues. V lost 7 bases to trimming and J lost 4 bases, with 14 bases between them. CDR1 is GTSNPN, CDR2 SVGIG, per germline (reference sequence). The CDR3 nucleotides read TGTGCCTTAGGACGGACCTCTTACAATGAGCAGTTCTTC. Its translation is CALGRTSYNEQFF.

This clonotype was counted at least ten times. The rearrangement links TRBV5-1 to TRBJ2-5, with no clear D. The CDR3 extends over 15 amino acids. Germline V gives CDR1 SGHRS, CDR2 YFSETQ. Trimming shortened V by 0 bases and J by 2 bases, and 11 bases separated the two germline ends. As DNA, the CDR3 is TGCGCCAGCAGCTTGGCCGGGTCAGAACAAGAGACCCAGTACTTC. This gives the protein CASSLAGSEQETQYF.